This T cell receptor (beta chain) was obtained from a study of regulatory T cells in long-lasting Graves disease. Time point reported: persistent/refractory GD, antithyroid drugs over 5 years with positive TRAb. Following extraction of RNA from PBMCs, that RNA was used to make the TCR library. Diagnoses of Graves' disease were made by American Thyroid Association guidelines. A volume of 7 to 9 milliliters of peripheral blood was collected in EDTA tubes. Researchers made TCR beta libraries by using iRepertoire HTBI primers and running Arm-PCR on CDR3 regions. TCRdb reanalysed the multiplex PCR reads using MiXCR and keeps one entry per CDR3 protein. Of 450,000 or so distinct CDR3 sequences listed, around a fifth are singletons. In this sample, this clonotype turned up a few times. What it binds is unknown. CDR1 is MGHDK, CDR2 SYGVNS, per germline. This CDR3 contains 13 residues. Deletions cut 5 bases from V and 8 bases from J, with 13 bases between.

Notes on the study in general: Compared with new cases, persistent Graves' patients showed reduced TCR diversity. TRBV28, TRBJ1-2 and TRBJ2-5 emerged as the favored segments in persistent disease.

The sequencing here drew on peripheral blood mononuclear cells (PBMCs), taken when the disease was refractory, from a patient treated with antithyroid drugs. The J gene is TRBJ2-1, the V gene TRBV25-1; possible D gene TRBD2, 7 bases. The TCR was taken from a female donor with Graves disease. In DNA form, the CDR3 reads TGTGCCAGCAGTTCTAGGGGGGGGGATGAGCAGTTCTTC. Protein product: CASSSRGGDEQFF. The full variable domain, completed using reference TRBV25-1 and TRBJ2-1, is EADIYQTPRYLVIGTGKKITLECSQTMGHDKMYWYQQDPGMELHLIHYSYGVNSTEKGDLSSESTVSRIRTEHFPLTLESARPSHTSQYLCASSSRGGDEQFFGPGTRLTVL.